This T cell receptor (beta chain) was captured by sequencing in a study of cytomegalovirus exposure and HLA in healthy donors. Broader study findings: Both high specificity and high sensitivity reportedly marked the classifier's diagnosis of cytomegalovirus status. Using a false discovery rate of 0.05, a later analysis showed that 15,000 to 20,000 TCR beta sequences were associated with HLA alleles.

Both 60 Vbeta primers and 13 Jbeta primers went into the PCR. How the authors handled the data: As a later analysis found, there were 80 million to 90 million unique TCR beta chains, of which 8.5 million to 14 million were shared. The method was immunoSEQ multiplex PCR; TCRdb's version includes in-frame clones alone and lacks a portion of them. V, J and clone size derive from that table, while D and trimming were established from the DNA sequence. This table holds around 130,000 clones, 76% found once. Germline CDR1 reads SGHAT; CDR2 reads FQDESV (reference sequence). V dropped 5 bases and J dropped 0; count of bases not matched to a gene: 1. CDR3 size: 14 residues. This clone has a handful of counts. Its target is unknown.

This sequence was found in a man aged 35-49 years in good health and CMV-seronegative. This chain links TRBV11-1 with TRBJ2-7; 10 bases fit TRBD1. Sequenced material: PBMCs. The chain's CDR3 is CASSDRGLSYEQYF. The CDR3 DNA is TGTGCCAGCAGCGACAGGGGGCTCTCCTACGAGCAGTACTTC.